This record concerns one T cell receptor beta chain sequence. Its antigen remains unknown. TCRdb reprocessed the 5' RACE reads with MiXCR, giving one entry per CDR3 protein. The data show some 210,000 distinct CDR3 sequences, about a sixth seen once. The data were obtained in a study of T-cell memory formation after mild COVID-19. The overall study: TCR clusters were mostly confined to one donor each. Study results and caveats: For contracting clones, CD4+ ones sat mainly in CM and EM, CD8+ in EMRA. Several responding clones turned up in pre-infection memory, indicating that cross-reactive memory may have taken part.

V shed 0 bases, J shed 6 bases, and the junction held 8 bases outside the gene matches. This CDR3 spans 16 amino acids. Germline CDR1 reads LGHNA; CDR2 reads YNFKEQ. The clonotype comes from an adult woman who had mild COVID-19 (a few samples of this study predate the infection). Cell type and time point are not known. The chain joins TRBV4-2 to TRBJ2-1; the match to TRBD2 covers 7 bases. The specimen sequenced was PBMCs or a T cell subset sorted from them (not recorded which). In DNA, the CDR3 is TGTGCCAGCAGCCAAGAGTCTACTAGCGTGGGCAATGAGCAGTTCTTC. Protein: CASSQESTSVGNEQFF.